What follows are 15 T cell receptor beta chains derived from one specimen sequenced in a study of CD8 T cells in Susac syndrome. Reverse transcription of about 0.5 to 1 ug RNA used random hexamers. TCRdb independently ran MiXCR on the immunoSEQ multiplex PCR reads; one entry per CDR3 protein. The sample comprises hundreds of thousands of distinct CDR3 sequences, 65% to 90% of which are singletons, and about 0.22% rests with the top ten. Sequencing was carried out using CD8+ T cells from PBMCs. Source of these receptors: a human donor with multiple sclerosis.

V usage is TRBV27 and J usage is TRBJ2-3; unclear D gene. CDR1 and CDR2 (germline): MNHEY, SMNVEV (reference sequence). The CDR3 totals 14 residues. Trimming shortened V by 8 bases and J by 2 bases, and 14 bases separated the two germline ends. The CDR3: CASGREVDTDTQYF. DNA of the CDR3: TGTGCCAGCGGGCGTGAGGTCGACACAGATACGCAGTATTTT.

This clonotype was seen a few times. This chain uses TRBV6-1 with TRBJ2-2; TRBD1 aligns across 7 bases. Losses at the gene ends were 5 bases for V and 0 bases for J; bases not matched to a gene: 3. Per the germline V gene, CDR1 is MNHNS and CDR2 is SASEGT. The CDR3 is 15 amino acids. The CDR3 DNA is TGTGCCAGCAGTCCCGGGACAGCGAACACCGGGGAGCTGTTTTTT. This gives the protein CASSPGTANTGELFF.

V usage is TRBV28 and J usage is TRBJ2-2, with 12 bases that match TRBD1. The J segment lost 3 bases and the V segment lost 5 bases, leaving 4 bases of the junction unmatched. Per the germline V gene, CDR1 is MDHEN and CDR2 is SYDVKM. The CDR3 extends over 16 amino acids. The CDR3 bases are TGTGCCAGCAGTGCCGGGACAGGGGGCTACACCGGGGAGCTGTTTTTT. Its protein product is CASSAGTGGYTGELFF. The full variable domain, completed using reference TRBV28 and TRBJ2-2, is DVKVTQSSRYLVKRTGEKVFLECVQDMDHENMFWYRQDPGLGLRLIYFSYDVKMKEKGDIPEGYSVSREKKERFSLILESASTNQTSMYLCASSAGTGGYTGELFFGEGSRLTVL.

In nucleotides, the CDR3 is TGTGCCAGCAGGCCTGACAGGTCCTACAATGAGCAGTTCTTC. It is translated as CASRPDRSYNEQFF. V gene TRBV28 combines with J gene TRBJ2-1; a possible D gene is TRBD1 (6 bases). Germline CDR1 reads MDHEN; CDR2 reads SYDVKM. This CDR3 comprises 14 residues. Trimming stripped 6 bases from V and 1 base from J, with 10 bases between.

V gene TRBV6-5 combines with J gene TRBJ2-3, with D perhaps given as TRBD1 or TRBD2 (5 bases each). V dropped 7 bases and J dropped 2 bases, with 10 bases sitting between them. The CDR3 is 13 residues long. The germline gives CDR1 MNHEY, CDR2 SVGAGI. CDR3 residues: CASTQGATDTQYF. The CDR3 DNA reads TGTGCCAGCACCCAGGGAGCCACAGATACGCAGTATTTT.

The rearrangement joins TRBV12-3 or TRBV12-4 to TRBJ1-3; D gene ambiguous. The germline V and J ends were trimmed by 9 bases and 6 bases, with 21 bases remaining between them. This CDR3 spans 15 amino acids. CDR3 in amino acids: CASTPYSGRENTIYF. In DNA form, the CDR3 reads TGTGCCAGTACCCCTTACAGCGGTCGCGAAAACACCATATATTTT.

This sequence joins TRBV19 and TRBJ2-7, with a tentative D call TRBD1 (6 bases). CDR1 is LNHDA, CDR2 SQIVND, per germline (reference sequence). V lost 3 bases to trimming and J lost 6 bases, with 15 bases between them. CDR3 length: 14 amino acids. Here the CDR3 reads CASSIGPDSSEQYF. DNA for the CDR3: TGTGCCAGTAGTATCGGCCCGGACAGCTCCGAGCAGTACTTC.

This clonotype was observed a single time. J is TRBJ1-5 and V is TRBV5-6, with TRBD1 identical over 7 bases. With V trimmed by 4 bases and J by 7 bases, 11 bases remained unmatched. This CDR3 has 15 amino acids. The germline gives CDR1 SGHDT, CDR2 YYEEEE. The DNA for the CDR3 is TGTGCCAGCAGCACTCAAAATTGGGACAGCCAGCCCCAGCATTTT. This translates into CASSTQNWDSQPQHF.

The J gene is TRBJ2-1, the V gene TRBV28; tentatively, D is TRBD1 or TRBD2 (5 bases each). The V and J ends lost 11 bases and 4 bases respectively, with 15 bases between them. In germline, CDR1 is MDHEN, CDR2 SYDVKM. This CDR3 has 13 amino acids. For the CDR3, the DNA is TGTGCCTCCTGGGGCAGCGGTTACAATGAGCAGTTCTTC. Amino acids: CASWGSGYNEQFF.

The V call is TRBV27, the J call TRBJ2-3; either TRBD1 or TRBD2 may supply D (6 bases each). The CDR3 totals 15 residues. V lost 2 bases and J 5 bases, leaving 14 bases between the germline ends. Germline V lookup: CDR1 MNHEY, CDR2 SMNVEV (reference sequence). The CDR3 protein is CASSLIGGQVDTQYF. CDR3 coding DNA: TGTGCCAGCAGTTTAATAGGGGGGCAAGTAGATACGCAGTATTTT.

This clonotype has only a few counts. The chain combines TRBV6-4 with TRBJ2-1; TRBD2 aligns across 8 bases. Germline CDR1 is MRHNA and CDR2 is SNTAGT. V lost 0 bases and J lost 4; bases outside the gene matches: 2. The CDR3 contains 15 residues. The CDR3 region is CASSDSLAGYNEQFF. As DNA, the CDR3 is TGTGCCAGCAGTGACTCCCTAGCGGGTTACAATGAGCAGTTCTTC.

The V and J genes are TRBV27 and TRBJ2-1; no firm D call. The CDR3 contains 11 residues. Germline assignment: CDR1 MNHEY and CDR2 SMNVEV (reference sequence). The V gene lost 7 bases and the J gene lost 9 bases, with 10 bases spanning the gap. The CDR3 DNA sequence: TGTGCCAGCATTTTCCTAGGTGAGCAGTTCTTC. Residues: CASIFLGEQFF.

V usage is TRBV28 and J usage is TRBJ2-1; 16 bases fit TRBD2. The CDR3 totals 18 residues. Germline CDR1 is MDHEN and CDR2 is SYDVKM. J gave up 3 bases and V 8 bases, and 10 bases lay outside the gene matches. CDR3 coding DNA: TGTGCCAGCTATACGGGACTAGCGGGAGGGCCGGTCTACAATGAGCAGTTCTTC. The encoded protein is CASYTGLAGGPVYNEQFF.

This clonotype was seen a handful of times. The chain links TRBV6-1 to TRBJ2-5; D is possibly TRBD1 (5 bases). The CDR3 runs 12 residues. Germline CDR1 is MNHNS and CDR2 is SASEGT. V was cut by 7 bases and J by 2 bases, with 8 bases left in between. In DNA, the CDR3 is TGTGCCAGCACCGACAGACAAGAGACCCAGTACTTC. This gives the protein CASTDRQETQYF.

The chain employs TRBV28 and TRBJ2-1; no clear D. Trimming removed 5 bases at V and 10 bases at J, with 15 bases between. Germline values: CDR1 MDHEN, CDR2 SYDVKM. CDR3 length equals 13 residues. The CDR3 nucleotides are TGTGCCAGCAGTGCGGTAGTCTCCCGCGAGCAGTTCTTC. Translated, it gives CASSAVVSREQFF. Variable domain in full (rest from reference TRBV28 and TRBJ2-1): DVKVTQSSRYLVKRTGEKVFLECVQDMDHENMFWYRQDPGLGLRLIYFSYDVKMKEKGDIPEGYSVSREKKERFSLILESASTNQTSMYLCASSAVVSREQFFGPGTRLTVL.